The rows below give T cell receptor beta chains drawn from one sample of a study of T cells after yellow fever vaccination. TCRdb processed the 5' RACE reads anew with MiXCR; each CDR3 protein has one entry. This table holds approximately 330,000 distinct CDR3 sequences, about 12% found once. Specimen: CD4+ T cells sorted from PBMCs, collected 15 days after the yellow fever booster vaccination. These receptors were taken from a man aged 18 to 30 who received the YFV17D yellow fever vaccine. Both conserved end residues are part of each CDR3. The D gene is left open where the match is weak. Clone size is not always given. Where it is, it says once, few, many or a class for expanded clones.

>16|TRBV7-9|TRBJ1-5|.|.
TGTGCCAGCAGCTTAGCGCTGGCAGGCATCAATCAGCCCCAGCATTTT
CASSLALAGINQPQHF
>15|TRBV6-4|TRBJ2-6|few|.
TGTGCCAGCAGTGACTCTAACTCTGGGGCCAACGTCCTGACTTTC
CASSDSNSGANVLTF
>15|TRBV24-1|TRBJ2-5|.|TRBD2
TGTGCCACCAGTGATTCATCGGGGGGAAGAGAGACCCAGTACTTC
CATSDSSGGRETQYF
>15|TRBV7-2|TRBJ1-6|.|.
TGTGCCAGCAGCCTCGGGGTACAGGGTAATTCACCCCTCCACTTT
CASSLGVQGNSPLHF
>14|TRBV5-1|TRBJ2-3|many|TRBD1
TGCGCCAGCAGCTTGCAGGGGGAGACAGATACGCAGTATTTT
CASSLQGETDTQYF
>16|TRBV3-1|TRBJ2-7|.|.
TGTGCCAGCAGCCAAGGTGTTCTCCAGAGTACCAACGAGCAGTACTTC
CASSQGVLQSTNEQYF
>14|TRBV20-1|TRBJ2-2|few|TRBD2
TGCAGTGCTACGGGACTAGCGCGAACCGGGGAGCTGTTTTTT
CSATGLARTGELFF
>13|TRBV5-1|TRBJ2-2|many|.
TGCGCCAGCAGCTCCGACTACACCGGGGAGCTGTTTTTT
CASSSDYTGELFF
>15|TRBV21-1|TRBJ1-1|few|.
TGTGCCGTCCAGATAGGCAGGCACCTGAACACTGAAGCTTTCTTT
CAVQIGRHLNTEAFF
>13|TRBV29-1|TRBJ1-5|few|.
TGCAGCGTTGGCCGGACGTCGAAGGAGCCCCAGCATTTT
CSVGRTSKEPQHF
>12|TRBV29-1|TRBJ1-2|.|.
TGCAGCGCCTCACACCCAGACTATGGCTACACCTTC
CSASHPDYGYTF
>14|TRBV9|TRBJ1-1|.|TRBD1
TGTGCCAGCAGCGGACAGGGGGGATACACTGAAGCTTTCTTT
CASSGQGGYTEAFF
>16|TRBV7-2|TRBJ2-2|few|.
TGTGCCAGCGGGATAGCCGAAGTATTGAACACCGGGGAGCTGTTTTTT
CASGIAEVLNTGELFF
>15|TRBV12-3/TRBV12-4|TRBJ1-4|few|.
TGTGCCAGCAGTTTTTACGGGGGTGGGGCTGAAAAACTGTTTTTT
CASSFYGGGAEKLFF
>17|TRBV7-2|TRBJ2-3|.|TRBD2
TGTGCCAGCACCCGGGGCGGGCGGGGGGTTTCCACAGATACGCAGTATTTT
CASTRGGRGVSTDTQYF
>16|TRBV5-1|TRBJ2-3|many|TRBD1
TGCGCCAGCAGCTTGCAGGGGACAGTTGGCACAGATACGCAGTATTTT
CASSLQGTVGTDTQYF
>14|TRBV7-2|TRBJ2-5|once|TRBD1
TGTGCCAGCAGCCGAGACAGGGGGCACGAGACCCAGTACTTC
CASSRDRGHETQYF
>14|TRBV18|TRBJ2-7|.|.
TGTGCCAGCTCTCCATCGCAGGGGTCCTACGAGCAGTACTTC
CASSPSQGSYEQYF
>13|TRBV7-2|TRBJ2-5|.|TRBD2
TGTGCCAGCCGCCCTAGCGGTCAAGAGACCCAGTACTTC
CASRPSGQETQYF
>13|TRBV19|TRBJ2-3|.|.
TGTGCCAGTAGAAGTCCGGGGATAGATACGCAGTATTTT
CASRSPGIDTQYF
>11|TRBV27|TRBJ2-1|few|.
TGTGCCACCCGTCTTCCACCCCGGCAGTTCTTC
CATRLPPRQFF
>17|TRBV6-5|TRBJ2-1|many|.
TGTGCCAGCAGTTACAGTCCTGCGGGGCTCTCCTACAATGAGCAGTTCTTC
CASSYSPAGLSYNEQFF
>16|TRBV7-6|TRBJ1-1|.|TRBD1
TGTGCCAGCAGCTTAACCTCGACAGGGGGAAACCCTGAAGCTTTCTTT
CASSLTSTGGNPEAFF
>15|TRBV4-3|TRBJ1-2|.|TRBD1
TGCGCCAGCAGCCATCCCGGGACAGGGAGTAATGGCTACAACTTC
CASSHPGTGSNGYNF
>15|TRBV6-5|TRBJ2-2|few|TRBD1
TGTGCCAGCAGCCGACAGGGGGTGGGCACCGGGGAGCTGTTTTTT
CASSRQGVGTGELFF
>13|TRBV7-8|TRBJ1-2|.|.
TGTGCCAGCAGCTCGGGGCGATTCTATGGCTACACCTTC
CASSSGRFYGYTF
>15|TRBV7-6|TRBJ2-1|few|.
TGTGCCAGCAGCATCTCCGGACGGACCTTCAATGAGCAGTTCTTC
CASSISGRTFNEQFF
>14|TRBV5-1|TRBJ1-6|.|TRBD1
TGCGCCAGCAGCTTAACAGGGGGCGAATCACCCCTCCACTTT
CASSLTGGESPLHF
>12|TRBV7-9|TRBJ1-1|few|.
TGTGCCGCCGAGGCTTGGGGAGGTGAAGCTTTCTTT
CAAEAWGGEAFF
>8|TRBV6-2/TRBV6-3|TRBJ1-5|.|.
TGTGCCAGCAGACTCCAGCATTTT
CASRLQHF
>12|TRBV4-1|TRBJ1-4|.|.
TGCGCCAGCAGCCGAACGGGGGAAAAACTGTTTTTT
CASSRTGEKLFF
>14|TRBV3-1|TRBJ1-1|few|.
TGTGCCAGCAGCCAAGGTCCAGGGATAACTGAAGCTTTCTTT
CASSQGPGITEAFF
>17|TRBV7-2|TRBJ1-5|few|.
TGTGCCAGCAGCTTAATCGGTGCGGCCGGGGAAAGTCAGCCCCAGCATTTT
CASSLIGAAGESQPQHF
>12|TRBV20-1|TRBJ1-2|.|TRBD1
TGCAGTGCGAAAGGACAGGTCTATGGCTACACCTTC
CSAKGQVYGYTF
>14|TRBV7-2|TRBJ2-1|few|.
TGTGCCAGCTGTCGGGACTTCCCCTTCAATGAGCAGTTCTTC
CASCRDFPFNEQFF
>14|TRBV12-3/TRBV12-4|TRBJ2-5|.|TRBD2
TGTGCCAGCAGTTCACGGACTAGCGAGGAGACCCAGTACTTC
CASSSRTSEETQYF
>14|TRBV27|TRBJ1-6|.|.
TGTGCCAGCCTTCCCACGCAGGGAAGTTCACCCCTCCACTTT
CASLPTQGSSPLHF
>13|TRBV4-3|TRBJ1-1|.|.
TGCGCCAGCAGCCAGGAATACCACAACGAAGCTTTCTTT
CASSQEYHNEAFF
>16|TRBV5-1|TRBJ2-3|.|.
TGCGCCAGCAGCGCGGGTGACAGGTCTAGCACAGATACGCAGTATTTT
CASSAGDRSSTDTQYF
>13|TRBV11-2|TRBJ2-7|.|.
TGTGCCAGCAGCTCGGTGGTCCGGGGCGGGCAGTACTTC
CASSSVVRGGQYF
>13|TRBV11-2|TRBJ2-5|.|.
TGTGCCAGCAGCCAGGGGAGCCTCGAGACCCAGTACTTC
CASSQGSLETQYF
>16|TRBV7-2|TRBJ2-1|.|.
TGTGCCAGCAGCTTGGCCCCAAGTTACGGCTACAATGAGCAGTTCTTC
CASSLAPSYGYNEQFF